This T cell receptor (beta chain) was found in a study of siplizumab effects on memory and regulatory T cells. Concerning this clone itself: What it recognizes is unknown.

The study, taken as a whole, reports: It seemed that naive T cells were more diverse than memory cells and were major contributors to the alloresponse.

Across a few donor pairs, the naive, memory, effector memory and TEMRA subsets were sequenced without stimulation. This table comes from immunoSEQ multiplex PCR, and its TCRdb copy is limited to in-frame clones, with some not included. The table lists some 40,000 clones, 80% to 90% of them singletons. The germline gives CDR1 SGDLS, CDR2 YYNGEE. After removal of 4 bases from V and 6 bases from J, the junction contained 11 bases not matched to a gene. The CDR3 has 17 residues. This clonotype originated in a human donor in good health. The genes are TRBV9 and TRBJ2-4, with 12 nucleotides matching TRBD2. The material sequenced was naive CD4+ T cells sorted from blood. The CDR3 is CASSPTLAGGPGNIQYF. The CDR3 DNA reads as TGTGCCAGCAGCCCGACCCTAGCGGGGGGGCCAGGAAACATTCAGTACTTC.